A selection of T cell receptor beta chains follows, all from one sample in a study of T cell repertoires in cytomegalovirus infection. The antigens these receptors bind are not known. Each CDR3 protein gets one entry after TCRdb re-called the reads with MiXCR. The sample contains around 130,000 distinct CDR3 sequences, roughly a quarter of which appear only once. Sequencing was performed on PBMCs, sequenced either directly or after in vitro stimulation (not recorded which). These receptors were taken from a human donor in good health (CMV status not recorded). Some clones in this sample may be carry-over from other donors' samples. Both conserved end residues are part of each CDR3. The order of the fields is D gene, clone size, V gene, J gene, CDR3 DNA, CDR3 protein. The D gene is left open where the match is weak. Rows may omit the clone size; those that give it use once, few, many or a size class.

D: -
size: -
V: TRBV3-1
J: TRBJ2-1
DNA: TGTGCCAGCAGCCGAGGCGGACCTTACAATGAGCAGTTCTTC
CDR3: CASSRGGPYNEQFF

D: TRBD2
size: few
V: TRBV10-3
J: TRBJ2-5
DNA: TGTGCCATCAGCCCCGGACTAGCGAATCTCCAAGAGACCCAGTACTTC
CDR3: CAISPGLANLQETQYF

D: TRBD2
size: -
V: TRBV12-3/TRBV12-4
J: TRBJ2-7
DNA: TGTGCCAGCAGTACTAGCGGGAGAGTCTACGAGCAGTACTTC
CDR3: CASSTSGRVYEQYF

D: TRBD2
size: -
V: TRBV12-5
J: TRBJ2-1
DNA: TGTGCTAGTGGTTTGGCCTTACTAGCGGGAGTTGACAATGAGCAGTTCTTC
CDR3: CASGLALLAGVDNEQFF

D: -
size: few
V: TRBV12-3/TRBV12-4
J: TRBJ2-7
DNA: TGTGCCAGCAGCCGCGCTGGTGGTACTTACGAGCAGTACTTC
CDR3: CASSRAGGTYEQYF

D: TRBD2
size: many
V: TRBV6-1
J: TRBJ2-1
DNA: TGTGCCAGCAGGGGGACTAGCGGGACGAACTACAATGAGCAGTTCTTC
CDR3: CASRGTSGTNYNEQFF

D: TRBD1
size: many
V: TRBV7-2
J: TRBJ1-6
DNA: TGTGCCAGCAGCTTAGGTGGGACAGGCCCCTATAATTCACCCCTCCACTTT
CDR3: CASSLGGTGPYNSPLHF

D: -
size: -
V: TRBV19
J: TRBJ1-3
DNA: TGTGCCACCTCCCTTATTCTTGGAAACACCATATATTTT
CDR3: CATSLILGNTIYF

D: -
size: few
V: TRBV14
J: TRBJ2-5
DNA: TGTGCCAGCAGCCAAGTCACCCGGGAGACCCAGTACTTC
CDR3: CASSQVTRETQYF

D: -
size: few
V: TRBV12-3/TRBV12-4
J: TRBJ1-2
DNA: TGTGCCAGCAGGGCAGGGAGTGCATTCTATGGCTACACCTTC
CDR3: CASRAGSAFYGYTF

D: -
size: -
V: TRBV7-9
J: TRBJ1-2
DNA: TGTGCCAGCAGCTTAGTACAGGAAGTAATCTATGGCTACACCTTC
CDR3: CASSLVQEVIYGYTF

D: -
size: -
V: TRBV11-2
J: TRBJ1-6
DNA: TGTGCCAGCAGCTTAAGACCCGACGGATGGGGGTCACCCCTCCACTTT
CDR3: CASSLRPDGWGSPLHF

D: TRBD1
size: -
V: TRBV20-1
J: TRBJ2-1
DNA: TGCAGTGCCATGGACAGGTTCTACAATGAGCAGTTCTTC
CDR3: CSAMDRFYNEQFF

D: -
size: many
V: TRBV7-2
J: TRBJ2-2
DNA: TGTGCCAGCAGCTTAATGCGGGAATCCGGGGAGCTGTTTTTT
CDR3: CASSLMRESGELFF

D: -
size: many
V: TRBV7-2
J: TRBJ1-2
DNA: TGTGCCAGCAGCTTAAAAAAAAACTATGGCTACACCTTC
CDR3: CASSLKKNYGYTF

D: -
size: -
V: TRBV7-2
J: TRBJ2-3
DNA: TGTGCCAGCAGCGTCCGACAAAGGGGGAATACGCAGTATTTT
CDR3: CASSVRQRGNTQYF

D: -
size: few
V: TRBV4-1
J: TRBJ1-4
DNA: TGCGCCAGCAGCCAAGCGGGACACCCCCCGTTTTTT
CDR3: CASSQAGHPPFF

D: -
size: -
V: TRBV19
J: TRBJ2-1
DNA: TGTGCCAGTAGTATAACCAGCACCTACAATGAGCAGTTCTTC
CDR3: CASSITSTYNEQFF

D: -
size: -
V: TRBV11-2
J: TRBJ2-4
DNA: TGTGCCAGCAGCTGGGCGCGGAGTGGAAACATTCAGTACTTC
CDR3: CASSWARSGNIQYF

D: -
size: few
V: TRBV5-8
J: TRBJ2-5
DNA: TGTGCCAGCAGGCCGGGGGTCCCCGTGGGGGAGACCCAGTACTTC
CDR3: CASRPGVPVGETQYF

D: TRBD2
size: many
V: TRBV7-8
J: TRBJ2-1
DNA: TGTGCCAGCAGCATACACGATCGACTAGCGGGGGGTAATGAGCAGTTCTTC
CDR3: CASSIHDRLAGGNEQFF

D: -
size: few
V: TRBV7-2
J: TRBJ1-1
DNA: TGTGCCAGCAGCCTACCGACAGGCCGCTTAGAGAACACTGAAGCTTTCTTT
CDR3: CASSLPTGRLENTEAFF

D: -
size: -
V: TRBV19
J: TRBJ1-1
DNA: TGTGCCAGTAGTATTCGATTCCCTGCAGCTCGAAACACTGAAGCTTTCTTT
CDR3: CASSIRFPAARNTEAFF

D: TRBD2
size: -
V: TRBV15
J: TRBJ2-1
DNA: TGTGCCACCAGCGATTCTCTACTAGCGGGATATGGCAATGAGCAGTTCTTC
CDR3: CATSDSLLAGYGNEQFF

D: TRBD2
size: -
V: TRBV2
J: TRBJ2-1
DNA: TGTGCCAGCAGTGTGAGGACTAGCGGTCACAATGAGCAGTTCTTC
CDR3: CASSVRTSGHNEQFF

D: -
size: -
V: TRBV7-3
J: TRBJ1-1
DNA: TGTGCCAGCAGCCCATCGGGGACGCGTAGGGGCACTGAAGCTTTCTTT
CDR3: CASSPSGTRRGTEAFF

D: TRBD2
size: few
V: TRBV4-1
J: TRBJ2-4
DNA: TGCGCCAGCAGCCCCCCCGCACTAGCGGGAGACAACATTCAGTACTTC
CDR3: CASSPPALAGDNIQYF

D: -
size: -
V: TRBV6-8
J: TRBJ2-7
DNA: TGTGCCAGCAACCTACAGGGTTACGAGCAGTACTTC
CDR3: CASNLQGYEQYF

D: -
size: few
V: TRBV6-5
J: TRBJ1-1
DNA: TGTGCCAGCAGTCCCAGCCCTCGGGGTGAAGCTTTCTTT
CDR3: CASSPSPRGEAFF

D: -
size: many
V: TRBV18
J: TRBJ1-2
DNA: TGTGCCAGCTCACCGGACATCGCGAACTATGGCTACACCTTC
CDR3: CASSPDIANYGYTF

D: TRBD2
size: -
V: TRBV6-2/TRBV6-3
J: TRBJ2-1
DNA: TGTGCCAGCAGTCCGGGACTAGGGGGCAATGAGCAGTTCTTC
CDR3: CASSPGLGGNEQFF

D: TRBD2
size: -
V: TRBV6-6
J: TRBJ2-2
DNA: TGTGCCAGCAGCACGACTAGCGATTTCACCGGGGAGCTGTTTTTT
CDR3: CASSTTSDFTGELFF

D: -
size: -
V: TRBV20-1
J: TRBJ2-3
DNA: TGCAGTTATTACAGGGAAGGTGGTACGCAGTATTTT
CDR3: CSYYREGGTQYF

D: TRBD1
size: -
V: TRBV24-1
J: TRBJ2-3
DNA: TGTGCCACCAGTAGGGACAGCGCAGATACGCAGTATTTT
CDR3: CATSRDSADTQYF

D: -
size: many
V: TRBV7-2
J: TRBJ1-5
DNA: TGTGCCAGCAGCCCCTACCTTTTGAGTCAGCCCCAGCATTTT
CDR3: CASSPYLLSQPQHF

D: -
size: few
V: TRBV7-2
J: TRBJ2-1
DNA: TGTGCCAGCAGCTTAGCCCAGACCTACAATGAGCAGTTCTTC
CDR3: CASSLAQTYNEQFF

D: TRBD2
size: -
V: TRBV12-3/TRBV12-4
J: TRBJ2-1
DNA: TGTGCCAGCAGCCCGACTAGCGGGAAATTTGAGCAGTTCTTC
CDR3: CASSPTSGKFEQFF

D: TRBD2
size: -
V: TRBV11-2
J: TRBJ2-2
DNA: TGTGCCAGCAGCTGGACTAGCGGGAGTCCCGGGGAGCTGTTTTTT
CDR3: CASSWTSGSPGELFF

D: TRBD1
size: -
V: TRBV6-6
J: TRBJ2-5
DNA: TGTGCCAGCAGTTACCGGACAGGGTCAGGAGAGACCCAGTACTTC
CDR3: CASSYRTGSGETQYF

D: -
size: few
V: TRBV27
J: TRBJ2-1
DNA: TGTGCCAGCAGAATCGGGGTAAATGAGCAGTTCTTC
CDR3: CASRIGVNEQFF